Shown below are 30 T cell receptor beta chains from a single sample sequenced in a study of CD8 T cells in ankylosing spondylitis. Via MiXCR, TCRdb re-called the 5' RACE reads, giving one row per CDR3 protein. The sample holds under 250,000 distinct CDR3 sequences; 25% to 30% are singletons and the top ten take about 6.2%. Sample: blood, either unsorted or a sorted T cell fraction (not recorded which). The receptor set was obtained from a male donor with ankylosing spondylitis or in good health (not recorded which).

This chain links TRBV2 with TRBJ2-7, with D unclear. The germline V and J ends were trimmed by 6 bases and 2 bases, with 8 bases remaining between them. The CDR3 is 12 amino acids. Germline-derived CDR1 and CDR2 are SNHLY and FYNNEI. The CDR3 DNA follows: TGTGCCAGCAGCCGGACCCCCTACGAGCAGTACTTC. Translating it yields CASSRTPYEQYF. Complete variable domain (other parts from reference TRBV2 and TRBJ2-7): EPEVTQTPSHQVTQMGQEVILRCVPISNHLYFYWYRQILGQKVEFLVSFYNNEISEKSEIFDDQFSVERPDGSNFTLKIRSTKLEDSAMYFCASSRTPYEQYFGPGTRLTVT.

This chain uses TRBV4-1 with TRBJ2-5; 12 bases are a match to TRBD2. CDR3 size: 20 residues. Germline V gene sequence: CDR1 MGHRA, CDR2 YSYEKL. The junction had 19 bases not matched to a gene; V was cut back by 3 bases and J by 5 bases. The CDR3 here is CASSHVDRLAGVRGWETQYF. The CDR3 DNA follows: TGCGCCAGCAGCCACGTGGACCGACTAGCGGGAGTGAGAGGGTGGGAGACCCAGTACTTC.

This clonotype was counted many times. V is TRBV29-1 and J is TRBJ1-1; D is possibly TRBD1 (6 bases). V was clipped by 7 bases and J by 3 bases, with 12 bases between them. CDR3 length equals 12 residues. Germline V gene lookup returns CDR1 SQVTM and CDR2 ANQGSEA. CDR3 sequence reads: CSGGQLHTEAFF. The DNA for the CDR3 is TGCAGCGGCGGACAGCTACACACTGAAGCTTTCTTT. The variable domain in full, completed from reference TRBV29-1 and TRBJ1-1, reads SAVISQKPSRDICQRGTSLTIQCQVDSQVTMMFWYRQQPGQSLTLIATANQGSEATYESGFVIDKFPISRPNLTFSTLTVSNMSPEDSSIYLCSGGQLHTEAFFGQGTRLTVV.

This clonotype was counted many times. This sequence joins TRBV6-1 and TRBJ1-1; perhaps TRBD1 as D (6 bases). Germline CDR1 is MNHNS and CDR2 is SASEGT. The germline V and J ends were trimmed by 4 bases and 0 bases, with 9 bases remaining between them. This CDR3 region has 14 residues. The CDR3 DNA sequence: TGTGCCAGCAGTGCAGGGGATATGAACACTGAAGCTTTCTTT. Amino acid sequence: CASSAGDMNTEAFF.

The sample holds many counts of this clonotype. V gene TRBV12-3 or TRBV12-4 combines with J gene TRBJ2-3; TRBD2 agrees at 8 bases. The V and J ends lost 0 bases and 5 bases, in that order; junction bases with no gene match: 1. This CDR3 comprises 14 residues. The CDR3 DNA is TGTGCCAGCAGTTTAGCTAGCGGGATAGATACGCAGTATTTT. Encoded protein: CASSLASGIDTQYF.

This clonotype was picked up many times. The chain is built from TRBV7-2 and TRBJ1-5; D remains unclear. Trimming removed 2 bases at V and 2 bases at J, with 10 bases between. Germline CDR1 SGHTA, CDR2 FQGNSA. The CDR3 totals 15 residues. CDR3 protein: CASSLSRVGNQPQHF. CDR3 coding DNA: TGTGCCAGCAGCTTATCACGGGTGGGCAATCAGCCCCAGCATTTT.

The V and J genes are TRBV9 and TRBJ2-2; D is perhaps TRBD2 (6 bases). V lost 4 bases, J lost 4 bases, and 11 bases lay in between. The CDR3 length is 14 residues. In germline, CDR1 is SGDLS, CDR2 YYNGEE. The CDR3 nucleotides are TGTGCCAGCAGCCTTGGGAGGTCCACCGGGGAGCTGTTTTTT. Translating gives CASSLGRSTGELFF.

This clonotype came up many times. The rearrangement links TRBV5-1 to TRBJ2-5; unclear D gene. The CDR3 consists of 13 residues. CDR1 is SGHRS and CDR2 is YFSETQ in the germline V gene. Trimming removed 5 bases from V and 1 base from J, with 9 bases in between. CDR3: CASSNSVQETQYF. The DNA of the CDR3 is TGCGCCAGCAGTAACTCGGTCCAAGAGACCCAGTACTTC.

In this sample, this clonotype turned up many times. This chain connects TRBV20-1 to TRBJ1-2; no reliable D call. Between the trimmed V and J ends, which lost 3 bases and 7 bases, there was a span of 21 bases. The CDR3 has 15 amino acids. Germline loops: CDR1 DFQATT, CDR2 SNEGSKA (reference sequence). The CDR3, as DNA: TGCAGTGCTAGCCCGCCCCGGGCCCGAGGTGGTGGCTACACCTTC. It is translated as CSASPPRARGGGYTF.

This clonotype appeared many times. V usage is TRBV29-1 and J usage is TRBJ2-7; TRBD1 agrees at 7 bases. CDR1 and CDR2 from the germline V gene are SQVTM and ANQGSEA. The CDR3 has 13 amino acids. The ends lost 1 base at V and 4 bases at J; junction bases unmatched: 4. The CDR3 is CSVEVSGGYEQYF. The CDR3 coding sequence is TGCAGCGTTGAAGTGTCAGGGGGTTACGAGCAGTACTTC.

This clonotype has at least ten counts. V and J are TRBV5-1 and TRBJ2-3; the match to TRBD2 covers 11 bases. Germline trimming cut 4 bases from V and 2 bases from J; bases unmatched to any gene: 6. The CDR3 runs 16 residues. Germline V gives CDR1 SGHRS, CDR2 YFSETQ. CDR3 residues: CASSQMTSGITDTQYF. For the CDR3, the DNA is TGCGCCAGCAGCCAAATGACTAGCGGGATCACAGATACGCAGTATTTT.

This clonotype was counted at least ten times. The chain carries TRBV6-1 and TRBJ2-1, with 8 bases lining up with TRBD2. The CDR3 consists of 14 residues. V shed 6 bases and J 9 bases; nucleotides not matched to a gene: 10. Germline lookup yields CDR1 MNHNS and CDR2 SASEGT. The CDR3 here is CASRDGTSQVEQFF. The CDR3 DNA is TGTGCCAGCAGGGACGGGACTAGTCAGGTTGAGCAGTTCTTC.

This clonotype occurred many times. The V call is TRBV2, the J call TRBJ1-5, with D possibly TRBD1 on 6 matching bases. The germline CDR1 and CDR2 sequences are SNHLY and FYNNEI. This CDR3 comprises 14 residues. V was cut by 5 bases and J by 9 bases, with 17 bases left in between. The DNA for the CDR3 is TGTGCCAGCAGTCCTACAGGGCTTCTTTCGCCCCAGCATTTT. Protein: CASSPTGLLSPQHF.

This chain connects TRBV6-6 to TRBJ2-5, with a weak D call TRBD1 (5 bases). V was pared by 8 bases and J by 2 bases, with 12 bases between. Germline CDR1 is MNHNY and CDR2 is SVGAGI (reference sequence). The CDR3 runs to 13 residues. This CDR3 reads CASFSQGQETQYF. In nucleotides, the CDR3 is TGTGCCAGCTTTTCCCAGGGACAAGAGACCCAGTACTTC.

This clonotype was observed many times. The genes are TRBV27 and TRBJ1-4; D is perhaps TRBD1 (5 bases). Germline assignment: CDR1 MNHEY and CDR2 SMNVEV (reference sequence). CDR3 length: 14 residues. V dropped 5 bases and J dropped 6 bases, with 13 bases sitting between them. The chain's CDR3 is CASSVQVPHEKLFF. The CDR3 nucleotides read TGTGCCAGCAGTGTACAGGTCCCCCATGAAAAACTGTTTTTT.

The table lists this clonotype with many counts. At one boundary the junction diverges from the germline segment, which might be a read error. The chain combines TRBV4-1 with TRBJ2-1; a weak D match, TRBD1 (6 bases). The V gene's germline CDR1 is MGHRA and CDR2 YSYEKL. The CDR3 sequence is 14 residues long. CDR3 amino acids: CASSPILKSGEQFF. The CDR3 nucleotides are TGCGCCAGCAGCCCGATATTGAAGTCAGGGGAGCAATTCTTC.

This clonotype has just a few counts. Germline and junction disagree at one end, which may indicate a read error. The rearrangement joins TRBV15 to TRBJ2-1; no clear D. The CDR3 covers 12 residues. Germline V gives CDR1 LNHNV, CDR2 YYDKDF (reference sequence). The CDR3, as DNA: TGTGCCACCAGCAGTACGCTGACAACCATACGATTC. Amino acid sequence: CATSSTLTTIRF.

The chain links TRBV5-1 to TRBJ2-2; no clear D. In germline, CDR1 is SGHRS, CDR2 YFSETQ. V was cut by 0 bases and J by 2 bases, with 5 bases left in between. This CDR3 spans 14 amino acids. This CDR3 reads CASSLVVNTGELFF. CDR3 in DNA: TGCGCCAGCAGCTTGGTAGTAAACACCGGGGAGCTGTTTTTT.

This clonotype was seen a few times. The genes are TRBV24-1 and TRBJ2-7, with 8 bases matching TRBD1. Per the germline V gene, CDR1 is KGHDR and CDR2 is SFDVKD. With V trimmed by 2 bases and J by 3 bases, 5 bases remained unmatched. The CDR3 has 15 residues. This CDR3 is CATSDSGGEVYEQYF. The CDR3 DNA is TGTGCCACCAGTGATTCAGGGGGCGAGGTCTACGAGCAGTACTTC.

At least ten counts were recorded for this clonotype. The V gene is TRBV18, the J gene TRBJ2-7, with TRBD2 matching over 13 bases. The V gene's germline CDR1 is KGHSH and CDR2 LQKENI. This CDR3 spans 15 amino acids. The ends lost 5 bases at V and 2 bases at J; junction bases unmatched: 3. The DNA of the CDR3 is TGTGCCAGCTCAATAACTAGCGGGAGGGCCTACGAGCAGTACTTC. Amino acids: CASSITSGRAYEQYF.

The chain uses TRBV4-2 and TRBJ2-1; tentative D call: TRBD1 (5 bases). Between the trimmed V and J ends, which lost 0 bases and 10 bases, there was a span of 19 bases. The CDR3 loop spans 16 amino acids. Germline values: CDR1 LGHNA, CDR2 YNFKEQ. The CDR3 is CASSQEEYQGVREQFF. In nucleotides, the CDR3 is TGTGCCAGCAGCCAAGAAGAGTACCAAGGGGTCCGAGAGCAGTTCTTC.

As for this clonotype: A much bigger clone sits one base away, suggesting this may be a read error. The chain couples TRBV18 to TRBJ1-5; no definite D call. The CDR3 spans 13 residues. The V gene's germline CDR1 is KGHSH and CDR2 LQKENI. CDR3 coding DNA: TGTGCCAACTCACCACGAAAGGATCAGCCCCAGCATTTT. It is translated as CANSPRKDQPQHF.

This clonotype showed up just once. The chain is built from TRBV29-1 and TRBJ2-7; D remains ambiguous. V dropped 4 bases and J dropped 2 bases, with 15 bases sitting between them. This CDR3 region has 14 residues. Germline V gives CDR1 SQVTM, CDR2 ANQGSEA. Here the CDR3 reads CSVGSMAGTYEQYF. The CDR3 region has the DNA TGCAGCGTTGGGAGCATGGCTGGAACCTACGAGCAGTACTTC.

This clonotype has a count of ten or more. The chain employs TRBV5-1 and TRBJ2-1; 8 bases fit TRBD2. From germline, CDR1 is SGHRS and CDR2 YFSETQ. CDR3 length equals 13 residues. V lost 5 bases and J lost 7; bases outside the gene matches: 5. CDR3 in DNA: TGCGCCAGCAGTAACGGGAGGGGGAATGAGCAGTTCTTC. Encoded protein: CASSNGRGNEQFF.

The chain uses TRBV21-1 and TRBJ2-7; the table's D call, TRBD1, was not checked against the DNA. TRBV21-1 is tagged as a pseudogene. This CDR3 region has 16 residues. The CDR3 DNA reads as TGTGCCAGCAGCAAAGTTCGTCGGACCCCCATCTACGAGCAGTACTTC. Translating gives CASSKVRRTPIYEQYF.

This clonotype was seen ten or more times. The chain uses TRBV29-1 and TRBJ2-2, with 7 positions matching TRBD1. Trimming removed 7 bases from V and 0 bases from J; junction bases left unmatched: 5. The germline V gene has CDR1 SQVTM and CDR2 ANQGSEA. This CDR3 spans 14 amino acids. The CDR3, as DNA: TGCAGCGCTCAGGGGACAGCGAACACCGGGGAGCTGTTTTTT. Translation: CSAQGTANTGELFF.

The table lists this clonotype with a count of one. The chain employs TRBV5-6 and TRBJ1-2; 8 bases agree with TRBD1. The ends lost 3 bases at V and 4 bases at J; junction bases unmatched: 11. Germline V gene data show CDR1 as SGHDT and CDR2 as YYEEEE. The CDR3 extends over 16 amino acids. CDR3 DNA: TGTGCCAGCAGCTCGGGGACAGGAGCCTTTCTCTATGGCTACACCTTC. It specifies CASSSGTGAFLYGYTF.

This chain links TRBV20-1 with TRBJ2-1; D is ambiguous. The germline CDR1 and CDR2 sequences are DFQATT and SNEGSKA (reference sequence). The CDR3 is made up of 15 amino acids. V dropped 0 bases and J dropped 6 bases, with 15 bases sitting between them. In DNA form, the CDR3 reads TGCAGTGCTAGAGATGAGGTCGCGGCTACCAATGAGCAGTTCTTC. Residues: CSARDEVAATNEQFF.

This clonotype was seen many times. The chain joins TRBV20-1 to TRBJ1-5; weak D call: TRBD1 (6 bases). V lost 6 bases to trimming and J lost 3 bases, with 15 bases between them. Germline values: CDR1 DFQATT, CDR2 SNEGSKA (reference sequence). This CDR3 is 14 amino acids long. The CDR3 reads CSADSTGNNQPQHF. The CDR3 region has the DNA TGCAGTGCCGACTCAACAGGGAACAATCAGCCCCAGCATTTT.

V is TRBV12-3 or TRBV12-4 and J is TRBJ2-2; D possibly corresponds to TRBD2 (5 bases). The CDR3 is made up of 15 amino acids. V was clipped by 3 bases and J by 6 bases, with 14 bases between them. The CDR3 loop reads CASSFTELGAGELFF. DNA of the CDR3: TGTGCCAGCAGTTTTACGGAACTCGGGGCCGGGGAGCTGTTTTTT.